The 30 T cell receptor beta chains reported below all come from one sample, sequenced in a study of cytomegalovirus exposure and HLA in healthy donors. Repertoires were generated with immunoSEQ multiplex PCR, while TCRdb's copy carries only in-frame clones and drops some. The sample contains 200,000 to 250,000 clones, just over 90% of which appear only once. The sample comprised PBMCs. These receptors all come from a woman aged 18-30 years in good health and CMV-seronegative.

The chain joins TRBV7-9 to TRBJ1-3; D is ambiguous. V lost 8 bases and J 8 bases, leaving 19 bases between the germline ends. Per the germline V gene, CDR1 is SEHNR and CDR2 is FQNEAQ (reference sequence). The length of the CDR3 is 14 residues. The CDR3 is CASSKVGVRDTIYF. The CDR3 DNA sequence: TGTGCCAGCTCGAAGGTCGGGGTTCGGGACACCATATATTTT.

The rearrangement links TRBV11-2 to TRBJ2-7; no firm D call. The CDR3 runs to 18 residues. Trimming stripped 5 bases from V and 1 base from J, with 24 bases between. Germline lookup yields CDR1 SGHAT and CDR2 FQNNGV. CDR3 nucleotides: TGTGCCAGCAGCCAACTCTTCCCCACGAGCGTTATATCCTACGAGCAGTACTTC. Protein sequence: CASSQLFPTSVISYEQYF. The whole variable domain, remainder taken from reference TRBV11-2 and TRBJ2-7, is EAGVAQSPRYKIIEKRQSVAFWCNPISGHATLYWYQQILGQGPKLLIQFQNNGVVDDSQLPKDRFSAERLKGVDSTLKIQPAKLEDSAVYLCASSQLFPTSVISYEQYFGPGTRLTVT.

The chain carries TRBV9 and TRBJ1-1, with D uncertain. The CDR3 loop spans 14 amino acids. Germline CDR1 and CDR2: SGDLS and YYNGEE. Trimming stripped 0 bases from V and 7 bases from J, with 13 bases between. CDR3 nucleotide sequence: TGTGCCAGCAGCGTAGCCGGGGAAACCGTTGAAGCTTTCTTT. Its translation: CASSVAGETVEAFF.

This rearrangement joins TRBV6-5 to TRBJ1-2, with TRBD1 matching 10 bases. The junction had 6 bases not matched to a gene; V was cut back by 2 bases and J by 6 bases. Germline values: CDR1 MNHEY, CDR2 SVGAGI. The CDR3 contains 15 residues. As DNA, the CDR3 is TGTGCCAGCAGTTACCGGGGACAGGGGAGGGATGGCTACACCTTC. As protein: CASSYRGQGRDGYTF.

The rearrangement uses TRBV7-6 and TRBJ2-3, with 13 bases fitting TRBD2. Germline V gene sequence: CDR1 SGHVS, CDR2 FNYEAQ. V lost 5 bases to trimming and J lost 6 bases; unmatched junction nucleotides: 5. The CDR3 sequence is 15 residues long. The CDR3 coding sequence is TGTGCCAGCAGCGTCGGGACTAGCGGGGTGGATACGCAGTATTTT. This gives the protein CASSVGTSGVDTQYF.

The rearrangement joins TRBV7-2 to TRBJ2-7; 7 nucleotides line up with TRBD2. The V and J ends lost 3 bases and 3 bases, in that order; junction bases with no gene match: 8. CDR1 and CDR2 from the germline V gene are SGHTA and FQGNSA. The CDR3 is made up of 15 amino acids. DNA of the CDR3: TGTGCCAGCAGCTTTTTGACTAGCCGGGACTACGAGCAGTACTTC. Translated, it gives CASSFLTSRDYEQYF.

CDR3 loop: CASSLRTDQTEAFF. The DNA for the CDR3 is TGCGCCAGCAGCCTCCGGACAGACCAGACTGAAGCTTTCTTT. V and J are TRBV4-1 and TRBJ1-1, with D perhaps matching TRBD1 (6 bases). The V end was cut by 4 bases, the J end by 5 bases, with 14 bases between. Germline CDR1 is MGHRA and CDR2 is YSYEKL. This CDR3 region has 14 residues.

The rearrangement links TRBV28 to TRBJ2-7; tentatively, D is TRBD2 (6 bases). Germline-derived CDR1 and CDR2 are MDHEN and SYDVKM. The CDR3 is made up of 11 amino acids. The CDR3 DNA follows: TGTTCCGCCGGGACTTCCTACGAGCAGTACTTC. It yields the protein CSAGTSYEQYF.

The CDR3 loop reads CASSPTHAGLNTGELFF. CDR3 bases: TGTGCCAGCAGCCCCACCCATGCGGGTTTGAACACCGGGGAGCTGTTTTTT. V and J are TRBV7-7 and TRBJ2-2; a possible D gene is TRBD2 (5 bases). The CDR3 totals 17 residues. V lost 5 bases and J lost 1, with 17 bases in between. CDR1 and CDR2 from the germline V gene are SSHAT and FNYEAQ (reference sequence).

The chain employs TRBV19 and TRBJ1-1; a weak D match, TRBD1 (5 bases). Germline V gene lookup returns CDR1 LNHDA and CDR2 SQIVND (reference sequence). The CDR3 loop spans 15 amino acids. Trimming removed 1 base at V and 6 bases at J, with 15 bases between. Here the CDR3 DNA reads TGTGCCAGTAGTATAGGACAGTCCTCTGGGGCTGAAGCTTTCTTT. Its translation is CASSIGQSSGAEAFF. Drawing the rest from reference TRBV19 and TRBJ1-1, the complete variable domain is DGGITQSPKYLFRKEGQNVTLSCEQNLNHDAMYWYRQDPGQGLRLIYYSQIVNDFQKGDIAEGYSVSREKKESFPLTVTSAQKNPTAFYLCASSIGQSSGAEAFFGQGTRLTVV.

V usage is TRBV6-5 and J usage is TRBJ1-3, with 8 bases fitting TRBD1. Germline CDR1 is MNHEY and CDR2 is SVGAGI. With 7 bases clipped from V and 1 base from J, the junction kept 6 bases outside the gene matches. The length of the CDR3 is 15 residues. CDR3 coding DNA: TGTGCCAGCACCCCGGACAGGGCGTCTGGAAACACCATATATTTT. It encodes CASTPDRASGNTIYF.

The chain couples TRBV11-2 to TRBJ1-2; TRBD1 aligns across 8 bases. J was trimmed by 12 bases and V by 3 bases; bases with no gene match: 3. This CDR3 spans 11 amino acids. Germline V gives CDR1 SGHAT, CDR2 FQNNGV. CDR3 loop: CASSFRTGNTF. CDR3 DNA: TGTGCCAGCAGCTTCCGGACAGGGAACACCTTC.

The J gene is TRBJ2-7, the V gene TRBV28; unclear D gene. The germline gives CDR1 MDHEN, CDR2 SYDVKM. The CDR3 spans 13 residues. V lost 7 bases and J lost 2, with 12 bases in between. The CDR3 spells CASTIDWAYEQYF. The CDR3 bases are TGTGCCAGCACCATCGACTGGGCCTACGAGCAGTACTTC.

CDR3 nucleotide sequence: TGTGCCAGCAGTGAAGTACAGGTCAATCAGCCCCAGCATTTT. Translated: CASSEVQVNQPQHF. The rearrangement joins TRBV2 to TRBJ1-5; maybe TRBD1 (5 bases). The V gene's germline CDR1 is SNHLY and CDR2 FYNNEI. The CDR3 sequence is 14 residues long. V lost 1 base and J lost 3, with 7 bases in between.

A note on this clone: Other nucleotide sequences in the sample specify the same CDR3. The chain carries TRBV18 and TRBJ2-1, with TRBD2 matching over 9 bases. V was pared by 3 bases and J by 4 bases, with 4 bases of the junction left unmatched. CDR3 length equals 15 residues. Germline-derived CDR1 and CDR2 are KGHSH and LQKENI. The CDR3 DNA sequence: TGTGCCAGCTCACCCCTAGCGGGAACATACAATGAGCAGTTCTTC. Translation gives CASSPLAGTYNEQFF.

V and J are TRBV11-2 and TRBJ1-3, with D hard to call. Germline loops: CDR1 SGHAT, CDR2 FQNNGV. The CDR3 loop spans 14 amino acids. Trimming took 3 bases from V and 0 from J, leaving 6 bases between them. The CDR3 region has the DNA TGTGCCAGCAGCTTGCGGGACTCTGGAAACACCATATATTTT. It codes for CASSLRDSGNTIYF.

This sequence joins TRBV7-8 and TRBJ1-2; 7 nucleotides match TRBD1. The CDR3 is 15 residues long. Germline V gives CDR1 SGHVS, CDR2 FQNEAQ. V gave up 7 bases and J gave up 4 bases; unmatched junction bases: 12. CDR3 region: CASTLSGQASYGYTF. The DNA for the CDR3 is TGTGCCAGCACATTGAGCGGACAGGCCTCCTATGGCTACACCTTC.

This clone appeared once. V and J are TRBV28 and TRBJ2-1; 10 nucleotides line up with TRBD1. This CDR3 has 15 amino acids. The V and J ends lost 4 bases and 5 bases, in that order; junction bases with no gene match: 5. The V gene's germline CDR1 is MDHEN and CDR2 SYDVKM. The CDR3 DNA reads TGTGCCAGCAGTTCAGCGGGACAGGGGAACAATGAGCAGTTCTTC. This codes for CASSSAGQGNNEQFF.

The chain recombines TRBV10-3 with TRBJ1-1; D unresolved. The CDR3 is 14 residues long. Trimming removed 5 bases at V and 4 bases at J, with 14 bases between. CDR1 is ENHRY, CDR2 SYGVKD, per germline. The CDR3 DNA reads TGTGCCATCAGTCTGACTGCCGGTGGCACTGAAGCTTTCTTT. Protein sequence: CAISLTAGGTEAFF.

The chain combines TRBV6-5 with TRBJ1-2; 7 nucleotides match TRBD1. CDR1 and CDR2 (germline): MNHEY, SVGAGI. The ends lost 6 bases at V and 4 bases at J; junction bases unmatched: 5. The length of the CDR3 is 13 residues. CDR3 nucleotide sequence: TGTGCCAGCAGGCGACAGGGTTCCTATGGCTACACCTTC. Residues: CASRRQGSYGYTF.

This clone was detected a few times. V is TRBV10-1 and J is TRBJ2-7, with 8 positions matching TRBD2. The germline V gene encodes CDR1 WNHNN and CDR2 SYGVQD (reference sequence). The length of the CDR3 is 15 residues. Trimming removed 0 bases from V and 6 bases from J; junction bases left unmatched: 7. For the CDR3, the DNA is TGCGCCAGCAGTGAGTCCAGGACTAGCAGAACCGAGCAGTACTTC. Protein: CASSESRTSRTEQYF.

The genes are TRBV6-1 and TRBJ2-1; 10 nucleotides align to TRBD2. Trimming took 7 bases from V and 8 from J; bases not matched to a gene: 8. Per germline, CDR1 MNHNS and CDR2 SASEGT. CDR3 length: 14 residues. The CDR3 is CASNPAGGGYEQFF. The CDR3 nucleotides are TGTGCCAGCAACCCAGCGGGAGGGGGGTATGAGCAGTTCTTC.

The chain carries TRBV27 and TRBJ1-5, with D maybe TRBD1 (6 bases). Germline lookup yields CDR1 MNHEY and CDR2 SMNVEV (reference sequence). The CDR3 sequence is 16 residues long. Trimming took 3 bases from V and 3 from J, leaving 15 bases between them. The CDR3 spells CASSLGAGLDNQPQHF. In nucleotides, the CDR3 is TGTGCCAGCAGTTTGGGGGCCGGTTTAGACAATCAGCCCCAGCATTTT.

This clone has only one observation. This chain uses TRBV7-7 with TRBJ2-5; 9 positions agree with TRBD1. The CDR3 is made up of 15 amino acids. With 1 base clipped from V and 5 bases from J, the junction kept 5 bases outside the gene matches. Looked up from germline, CDR1 is SSHAT and CDR2 is FNYEAQ (reference sequence). The CDR3 DNA reads TGTGCCAGCAGCTTAGTACAGGGGGCAGGGGAGACCCAGTACTTC. It is translated as CASSLVQGAGETQYF.

The chain couples TRBV11-2 to TRBJ1-1, with 11 bases lining up with TRBD1. This CDR3 has 15 residues. Per the germline V gene, CDR1 is SGHAT and CDR2 is FQNNGV. V lost 5 bases to trimming and J lost 6 bases; unmatched junction nucleotides: 8. CDR3 sequence reads: CASSAGQGAVAEAFF. In DNA, the CDR3 is TGTGCCAGCAGCGCAGGACAGGGGGCGGTGGCTGAAGCTTTCTTT.

The V call is TRBV19, the J call TRBJ2-2; D is perhaps TRBD1 (6 bases). The ends were cut back, 6 bases at V and 2 bases at J, with 10 bases in the middle. The CDR3 is 14 residues long. Looked up from germline, CDR1 is LNHDA and CDR2 is SQIVND (reference sequence). CDR3 loop: CASRGRGNTGELFF. CDR3 sequence (DNA): TGTGCCAGTAGGGGCAGGGGAAACACCGGGGAGCTGTTTTTT. The whole variable domain, filled in from reference TRBV19 and TRBJ2-2, reads DGGITQSPKYLFRKEGQNVTLSCEQNLNHDAMYWYRQDPGQGLRLIYYSQIVNDFQKGDIAEGYSVSREKKESFPLTVTSAQKNPTAFYLCASRGRGNTGELFFGEGSRLTVL.

The V call is TRBV6-1, the J call TRBJ1-2, with TRBD1 matching over 8 bases. Germline V lookup: CDR1 MNHNS, CDR2 SASEGT. V shed 1 base and J 6 bases; nucleotides not matched to a gene: 1. The CDR3 runs 13 residues. As DNA, the CDR3 is TGTGCCAGCAGTGAAGACAGGGGGGATGGCTACACCTTC. Its translation is CASSEDRGDGYTF.

V is TRBV28 and J is TRBJ2-7; 9 bases are a match to TRBD2. This CDR3 region has 15 residues. Germline V gives CDR1 MDHEN, CDR2 SYDVKM. The V gene end was trimmed by 4 bases and the J gene end by 3 bases; junction bases not matched to a gene: 7. CDR3 coding DNA: TGTGCCAGCAGTTCATCTAGCGGGAAGCTCTACGAGCAGTACTTC. It is translated as CASSSSSGKLYEQYF.

This chain connects TRBV5-6 to TRBJ2-3; 8 positions match TRBD2. There are 16 residues in the CDR3. The V and J ends lost 0 bases and 0 bases, in that order; junction bases with no gene match: 3. Germline CDR1 is SGHDT and CDR2 is YYEEEE. For the CDR3, the DNA is TGTGCCAGCAGCTTGGAGTTAGCGGGGAGCACAGATACGCAGTATTTT. It specifies CASSLELAGSTDTQYF. Based on the CDR3 plus reference TRBV5-6 and TRBJ2-3, the full variable domain is DAGVTQSPTHLIKTRGQQVTLRCSPKSGHDTVSWYQQALGQGPQFIFQYYEEEERQRGNFPDRFSGHQFPNYSSELNVNALLLGDSALYLCASSLELAGSTDTQYFGPGTRLTVL.

The chain has TRBV19 and TRBJ2-7; 8 bases are shared with TRBD2. Germline CDR1 reads LNHDA; CDR2 reads SQIVND (reference sequence). The CDR3 covers 14 residues. J gave up 3 bases and V 5 bases, and 6 bases lay outside the gene matches. CDR3 sequence reads: CASSSGLAFYEQYF. In nucleotides, the CDR3 is TGTGCCAGTAGTTCTGGACTAGCTTTCTACGAGCAGTACTTC.